Below, one T cell receptor beta chain is given with its context. This entry belongs to a study of cytomegalovirus exposure and HLA in healthy donors. The table came from immunoSEQ multiplex PCR; TCRdb's copy has only in-frame clones and leaves some out. The sample lists about 280,000 clones, 85% to 90% seen once, with about 0.85% in the top ten. The V gene lost 1 base and the J gene lost 4 bases, with 16 bases spanning the gap. This CDR3 region has 16 residues. Germline CDR1 MGHDK, CDR2 SYGVNS. The sample consisted of PBMCs. V is TRBV25-1 and J is TRBJ1-1; D possibly corresponds to TRBD1 (6 bases). This clonotype originated in a woman under 30 in good health and CMV-seronegative. CDR3 sequence: CASSESAGGRGTEAFF. The CDR3 nucleotides are TGTGCCAGCAGTGAATCGGCAGGCGGCAGGGGCACTGAAGCTTTCTTT.